This entry describes one TCR beta chain. The sample is drawn from a study of blood T cell repertoires in COVID-19. The CDR3 loop spans 12 amino acids. Germline assignment: CDR1 MNHEY and CDR2 SMNVEV (reference sequence). V was pared by 3 bases and J by 9 bases, with 6 bases between. In the original analysis: Cell counts per sample came from amplifying reference gene primers. The assay was immunoSEQ multiplex PCR, and TCRdb's table has in-frame clones only and misses some. V and J calls and clone size are copied from that table; D and trimming were computed from the DNA. The table includes 100,000 to 150,000 clones, about 88% detected once.

Sequencing was done on a sample of PBMCs or T cells enriched from blood (not recorded which). The source of this sequence is a man between 35 and 55 years old with acute COVID-19. This chain joins TRBV27 and TRBJ1-6; D not certain. Written as DNA, the CDR3 is TGTGCCAGCAGTTTGAACGGTTCACCCCTCCACTTT. This translates into CASSLNGSPLHF.